This TCR beta chain was sequenced for a study of blood T cell repertoires in COVID-19. In the study overall: Cohort 3 recovery required two negative PCRs, clearance, or symptom resolution. Sites in the United States, Italy and Spain provided acute and convalescent COVID-19 samples.

Some clones are missing from TCRdb's copy, which holds only in-frame ones; the method was immunoSEQ multiplex PCR. Of 200,000 to 250,000 clones in the sample, around 85% were seen once. Ages ranged from about 18 to 90 years, with residence in 24 US areas. Assignment of participants to cohorts was predicated upon participant-reported clinical history. Looked up from germline, CDR1 is LGHNA and CDR2 is YSLEER. V lost 5 bases to trimming and J lost 3 bases, with 16 bases between them. This CDR3 comprises 15 residues. Sample: PBMCs or T cells enriched from blood (not recorded which). The receptor's source is a woman aged 45-65 years in a cohort exposed to, infected with or recovered from COVID-19 (not recorded which). The chain combines TRBV4-3 with TRBJ1-1; D might be TRBD1 (5 bases). CDR3 bases: TGCGCCAGCAGCAAGATAGGGTTAGGGGACACTGAAGCTTTCTTT. This encodes CASSKIGLGDTEAFF.